The entry below gives a single T cell receptor beta chain sequence along with its context. Per the authors' pipeline: Reference gene primers were amplified, and this amplification served to estimate nucleated cell counts. Repertoires were generated with immunoSEQ multiplex PCR, while TCRdb's copy carries only in-frame clones and drops some. V and J calls and clone size are copied from that table; D and trimming were computed from the DNA. This sample has approximately 500,000 clones, with roughly 89% found just once. The CDR3 totals 14 residues. Germline loops: CDR1 LNHDA, CDR2 SQIVND (reference sequence). V was pared by 4 bases and J by 3 bases, with 12 bases between. This entry belongs to a study of blood T cell repertoires in COVID-19. Across the whole study: COVID-19 samples, acute and convalescent, were from the United States, Italy and Spain. The cDNA or gDNA used as material had been derived from T cells, B-cell-depleted T cells, or PBMCs.

This chain links TRBV19 with TRBJ1-1; tentative D call: TRBD1 (6 bases). Sequencing was performed on peripheral blood. This clonotype was obtained from a woman aged 45 to 65 with COVID-19, enrolled during active disease. The CDR3, as DNA: TGTGCCAGTAGTACGTGGACAGCCGACACTGAAGCTTTCTTT. Translation: CASSTWTADTEAFF.